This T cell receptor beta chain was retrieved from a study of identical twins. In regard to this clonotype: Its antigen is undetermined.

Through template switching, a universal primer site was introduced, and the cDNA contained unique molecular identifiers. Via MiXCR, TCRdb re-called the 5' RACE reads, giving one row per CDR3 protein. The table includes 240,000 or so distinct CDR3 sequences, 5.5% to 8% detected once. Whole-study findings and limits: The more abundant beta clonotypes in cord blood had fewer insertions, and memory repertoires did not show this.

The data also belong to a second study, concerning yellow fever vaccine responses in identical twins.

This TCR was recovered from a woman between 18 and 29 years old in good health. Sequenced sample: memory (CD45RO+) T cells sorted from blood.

CDR3 protein: CASSTLTSGGAGELFF. CDR3 DNA: TGTGCCAGCAGTACCTTGACTAGCGGGGGGGCCGGGGAGCTGTTTTTT. This sequence joins TRBV6-1 and TRBJ2-2; 14 nucleotides match TRBD2. The CDR3 contains 16 residues. Trimming removed 5 bases from V and 6 bases from J; junction bases left unmatched: 5. Germline loops: CDR1 MNHNS, CDR2 SASEGT.